This T cell receptor (beta chain) was recorded in a study of blood T cell repertoires in COVID-19. This CDR3 has 13 amino acids. Trimming at V came to 10 bases and at J to 11 bases, leaving 14 bases not matched to a gene. The germline gives CDR1 MDHEN, CDR2 SYDVKM. Authors' methods: Amplification of reference gene primers provided the estimated nucleated cell counts. Data came from immunoSEQ multiplex PCR; TCRdb stores just in-frame clones and leaves some out. That table is the source of V, J and clone size, and D and trimming were worked out from the DNA. This table has 130,000 to 150,000 clones, approximately 80% appearing once.

Sequences were obtained from peripheral blood. The genes are TRBV28 and TRBJ1-5, with 7 bases lining up with TRBD1. The TCR was taken from a woman older than 75 in a cohort sampled during active or convalescent COVID-19. This chain's CDR3 is CATIPGDSLAQHF. CDR3 DNA sequence: TGTGCCACCATACCGGGGGACAGTCTGGCCCAGCATTTT.